A selection of T cell receptor beta chains follows, all from one sample in a study of human T cells and chemical hapten exposure. One entry per CDR3 protein results from TCRdb running MiXCR on the RACE reads. The sample lists some 80,000 distinct CDR3 sequences; approximately 10% were seen once. The source was whole blood, collected in connection with sensitization to the hapten diphenylcyclopropenone (DPC). Receptors were obtained from a woman in her twenties or thirties with alopecia areata. Some clones in this sample may be carry-over from other donors' samples. The CDR3 runs from the conserved cysteine through the conserved F or W. Fields, in order: clone size, J gene, V gene, CDR3 protein. Part of the rows lack a size; the others show once, few, many or a class for expanded clones.

. | TRBJ2-7 | TRBV6-5 | CASKYSRTSVDEQYF
many | TRBJ1-3 | TRBV29-1 | CSVESGGNTIYF
many | TRBJ2-1 | TRBV6-5 | CASSELGYNEQFF
many | TRBJ2-1 | TRBV29-1 | CSVTSGAPSYNEQFF
. | TRBJ1-2 | TRBV20-1 | CSAENRDSGYTF
many | TRBJ1-2 | TRBV29-1 | CSVGQTNYGYTF
few | TRBJ1-4 | TRBV6-2/TRBV6-3 | CASSYSRRGSAEEKLFF
many | TRBJ1-4 | TRBV5-1 | CASSHDRASEKLFF
many | TRBJ2-3 | TRBV21-1 | CASLMTDTQYF
. | TRBJ2-5 | TRBV6-6 | CASSRGLETQYF
. | TRBJ2-1 | TRBV10-1 | CASSESTYNEQFF
few | TRBJ2-3 | TRBV7-2 | CASSPSAGGPHTQYF
. | TRBJ2-2 | TRBV29-1 | CSVEDSASGTGELFF
. | TRBJ2-1 | TRBV29-1 | CSVLRLAASYNEQFF
few | TRBJ1-5 | TRBV30 | CAWSSWQGSNQPQHF
few | TRBJ1-1 | TRBV28 | CASHRSGTANTEAFF
once | TRBJ2-5 | TRBV29-1 | CSVQGLLRETQYF
many | TRBJ2-5 | TRBV18 | CASSPRDLQETQYF
many | TRBJ1-5 | TRBV20-1 | CSARGDQPQHF
. | TRBJ1-4 | TRBV5-1 | CVTLGGSEKLFF
many | TRBJ2-7 | TRBV5-4 | CASSSQGRVSYEQYF
. | TRBJ2-7 | TRBV5-1 | CASSSRTSGRPYEQYF
many | TRBJ2-1 | TRBV7-9 | CASSPGLAGVSNEQFF
. | TRBJ1-6 | TRBV20-1 | CSARDPRQGDYSPLHF
many | TRBJ1-1 | TRBV6-4 | CASRPHGVSTEAFF
many | TRBJ1-5 | TRBV7-2 | CASSSDGQGGQPQHF
many | TRBJ2-3 | TRBV10-3 | CAISARLAGTDTQYF
. | TRBJ2-1 | TRBV19 | CASSIGDRGQFF
. | TRBJ2-7 | TRBV27 | CTTTANSYEQYF
. | TRBJ1-1 | TRBV9 | CASSDSWYTEAFF
many | TRBJ2-3 | TRBV27 | CASSPRQGTQYF
few | TRBJ2-5 | TRBV29-1 | CSVLRSSETQYF
. | TRBJ2-4 | TRBV12-3/TRBV12-4 | CASSSDSSKNIQYF